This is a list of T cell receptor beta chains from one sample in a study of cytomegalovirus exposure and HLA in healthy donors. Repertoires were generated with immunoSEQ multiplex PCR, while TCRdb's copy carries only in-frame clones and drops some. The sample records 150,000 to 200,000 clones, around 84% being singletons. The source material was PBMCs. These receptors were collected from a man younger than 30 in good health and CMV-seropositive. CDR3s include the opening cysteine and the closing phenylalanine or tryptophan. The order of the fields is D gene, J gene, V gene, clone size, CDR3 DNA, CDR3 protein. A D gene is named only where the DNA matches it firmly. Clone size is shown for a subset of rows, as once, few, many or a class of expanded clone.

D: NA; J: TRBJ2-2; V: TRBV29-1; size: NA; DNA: TGCAGCGTTTGGCGGGGCGGGGAGCTGTTTTTT; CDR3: CSVWRGGELFF
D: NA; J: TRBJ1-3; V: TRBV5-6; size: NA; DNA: TGTGCCAGCAGCTTGGGCTGGCGGACAGAGGGAAACACCATATATTTT; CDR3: CASSLGWRTEGNTIYF
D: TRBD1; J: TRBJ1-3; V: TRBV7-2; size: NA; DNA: TGTGCCAGCAGCTACCGACAGGGCTCTGGAAACACCATATATTTT; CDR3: CASSYRQGSGNTIYF
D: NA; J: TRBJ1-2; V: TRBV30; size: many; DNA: TGTGCCTGGAGTCGCCGGTCAGAGCGAGGCTACACCTTC; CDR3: CAWSRRSERGYTF
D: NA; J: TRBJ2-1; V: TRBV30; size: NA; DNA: TGTGCCTGGGGACAGCTTAGCTCCTACAATGAGCAGTTCTTC; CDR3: CAWGQLSSYNEQFF
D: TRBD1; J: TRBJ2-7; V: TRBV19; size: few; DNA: TGTGCCAGTAGGCGGACAGGGGGCTACGAGCAGTACTTC; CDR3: CASRRTGGYEQYF
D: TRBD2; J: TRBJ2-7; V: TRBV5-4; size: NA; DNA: TGTGCCAGCAGCCCCGGGGCGGGAGGGCCTGTCCGTTCCTACGAGCAGTACTTC; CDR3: CASSPGAGGPVRSYEQYF
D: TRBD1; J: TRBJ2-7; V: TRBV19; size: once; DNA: TGTGCCAGTAGTATGTGGGACAGAACCTACGAGCAGTACTTC; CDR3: CASSMWDRTYEQYF
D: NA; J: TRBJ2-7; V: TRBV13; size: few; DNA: TGTGCCAGCAGGGCCCGGACGGGGTACGAGCAGTACTTC; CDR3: CASRARTGYEQYF
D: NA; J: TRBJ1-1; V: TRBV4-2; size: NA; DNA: TGTGCCAGCAGCCAAATGGGGAGTGCTGAAGCTTTCTTT; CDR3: CASSQMGSAEAFF
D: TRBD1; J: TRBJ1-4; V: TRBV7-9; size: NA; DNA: TGTGCCAGCAGCTCAGGGACAGCAACTAATGAAAAACTGTTTTTT; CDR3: CASSSGTATNEKLFF
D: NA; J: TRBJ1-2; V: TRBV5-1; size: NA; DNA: TGCGCCAGCAGCTTGGTGTCAGTCGGGGGCTACACCTTC; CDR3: CASSLVSVGGYTF
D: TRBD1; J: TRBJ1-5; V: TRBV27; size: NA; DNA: TGTGCCAGCAGGCAGGGGGCGCAGAGTCAGCCCCAGCATTTT; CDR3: CASRQGAQSQPQHF
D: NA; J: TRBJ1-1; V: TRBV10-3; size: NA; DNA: TGTGCCATCAGTGACTGGGGAGCGGACACTGAAGCTTTCTTT; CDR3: CAISDWGADTEAFF
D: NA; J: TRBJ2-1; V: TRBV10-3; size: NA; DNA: TGTGCCATCAGGGCCGGGGGCAATGAGCAGTTCTTC; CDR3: CAIRAGGNEQFF
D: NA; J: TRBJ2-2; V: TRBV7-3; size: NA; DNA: TGTGCCAGCAGCTTAGCGCCTACCGGGGAGCTGTTTTTT; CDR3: CASSLAPTGELFF
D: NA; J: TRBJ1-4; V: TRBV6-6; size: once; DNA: TGTGCCAGCAGCACGGGACACCGAGGCCCCTTGGAAAAACTGTTTTTT; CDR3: CASSTGHRGPLEKLFF
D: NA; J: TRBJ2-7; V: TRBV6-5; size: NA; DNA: TGTGCCAGCAGTTTCGGACTTAACCACGAGCAGTACTTC; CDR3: CASSFGLNHEQYF
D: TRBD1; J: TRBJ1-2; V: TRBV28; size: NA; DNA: TGTGCCAGCTACAGGGGAACTAACTATGGCTACACCTTC; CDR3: CASYRGTNYGYTF
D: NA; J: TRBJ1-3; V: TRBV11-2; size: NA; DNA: TGTGCCAGCAGCTTAGGAGGGCAGGGGACTGGAAACACCATATATTTT; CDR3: CASSLGGQGTGNTIYF
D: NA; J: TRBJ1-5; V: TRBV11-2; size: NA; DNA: TGTGCCAGCAGCACTACAGGGAGCAATCAGCCCCAGCATTTT; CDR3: CASSTTGSNQPQHF
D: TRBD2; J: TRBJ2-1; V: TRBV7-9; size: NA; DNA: TGTGCCAGCAGTTTAGAAAGACTAGCGGTTAACAATGAGCAGTTCTTC; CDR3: CASSLERLAVNNEQFF
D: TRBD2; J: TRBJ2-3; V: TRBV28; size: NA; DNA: TGTGCCAGTGATAGCGGGATAAGCACAGATACGCAGTATTTT; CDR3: CASDSGISTDTQYF
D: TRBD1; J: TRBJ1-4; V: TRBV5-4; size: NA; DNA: TGTGCCAGCAGCCACAACAGGGGGAGAAGCGAAAAACTGTTTTTT; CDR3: CASSHNRGRSEKLFF
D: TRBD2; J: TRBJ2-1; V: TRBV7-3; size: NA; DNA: TGTGCCAGCAGCCCAGGAGCGGGAGGGCCTGGGGAGCAGTTCTTC; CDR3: CASSPGAGGPGEQFF
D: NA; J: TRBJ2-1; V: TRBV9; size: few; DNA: TGTGCCAGCAGCACCATTGTGGGCCATGAGCAGTTCTTC; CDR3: CASSTIVGHEQFF
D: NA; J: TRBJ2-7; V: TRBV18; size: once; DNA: TGTGCCAGCTCACACAGGGAATCCTACGAGCAGTACTTC; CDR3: CASSHRESYEQYF
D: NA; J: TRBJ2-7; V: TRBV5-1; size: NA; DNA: TGCGCCAGCAGCCCCAGACTAAAGCCGCCCTACGAGCAGTACTTC; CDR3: CASSPRLKPPYEQYF
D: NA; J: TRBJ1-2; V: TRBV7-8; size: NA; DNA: TGTGCCAGCAGCTTAGGTGGAGGACCCGATGGCTACACCTTC; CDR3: CASSLGGGPDGYTF
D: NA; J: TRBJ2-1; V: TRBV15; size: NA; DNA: TGTGCCACCAGCAGAGATAAGATCGGGGATGAGCAGTTCTTC; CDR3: CATSRDKIGDEQFF
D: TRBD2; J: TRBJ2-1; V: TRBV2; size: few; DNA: TGTGCCAGCAGTGAACTAGCGGGAGGGGGCAATGAGCAGTTCTTC; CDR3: CASSELAGGGNEQFF
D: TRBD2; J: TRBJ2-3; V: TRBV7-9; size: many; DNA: TGTGCCAGCAGCCCACCCTTAAGGGTAGCGGGTGGAGATACGCAGTATTTT; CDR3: CASSPPLRVAGGDTQYF
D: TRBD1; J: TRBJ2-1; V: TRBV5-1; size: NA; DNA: TGCGCCAGCAGCTTGGCGGGGGACAGGGGGAATTACAATGAGCAGTTCTTC; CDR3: CASSLAGDRGNYNEQFF
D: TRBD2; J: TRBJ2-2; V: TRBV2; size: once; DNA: TGTGCCAGCAGTGAACTGGCGGGAGTAACCACCGGGGAGCTGTTTTTT; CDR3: CASSELAGVTTGELFF